This T cell receptor beta chain was identified in a study of T-cell reconstitution after alpha-beta-depleted transplantation in children. The CDR3 is 17 residues long. Germline loops: CDR1 MNHEY, CDR2 SMNVEV (reference sequence). V was clipped by 5 bases and J by 10 bases, with 27 bases between them. This clonotype has a count of ten or more. Its antigen is unknown. Study-level results: Some patients' high day-60 TCRbeta diversity was traced to surviving recipient T cells and thymic progenitors. One year post-transplant, T-cell counts and diversity were largely derived from T cells produced anew.

As it was prepared, the TCRbeta library received unique molecular identifiers. TCRdb passed the PCR reads through MiXCR, listing each CDR3 protein once. The sample records roughly 670,000 distinct CDR3 sequences, about an eighth being singletons. The V and J genes are TRBV27 and TRBJ2-1; maybe TRBD2 (5 bases). Source: PBMCs, taken before TCRalphabeta/CD19-depleted stem cell transplant. The sequence came from a girl aged 2-10 years with congenital amegakaryocytic thrombocytopenia, due to receive a stem cell transplant. The CDR3 DNA reads TGTGCCAGCAGTCTACTAGATAGTGGTGAGGGATTCAGGGAGCAGTTCTTC. Translated, it gives CASSLLDSGEGFREQFF.